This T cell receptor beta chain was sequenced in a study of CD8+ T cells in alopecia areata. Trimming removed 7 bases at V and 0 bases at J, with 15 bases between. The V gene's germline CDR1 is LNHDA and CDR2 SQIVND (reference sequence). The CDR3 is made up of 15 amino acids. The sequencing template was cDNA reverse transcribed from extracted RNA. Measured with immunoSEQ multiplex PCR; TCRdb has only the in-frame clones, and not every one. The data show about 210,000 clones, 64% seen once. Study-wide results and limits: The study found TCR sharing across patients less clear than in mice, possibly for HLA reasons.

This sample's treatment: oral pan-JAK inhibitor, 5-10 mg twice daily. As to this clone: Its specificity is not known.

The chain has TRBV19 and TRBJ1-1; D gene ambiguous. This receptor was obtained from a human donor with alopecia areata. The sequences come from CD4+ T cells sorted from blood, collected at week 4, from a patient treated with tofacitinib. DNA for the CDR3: TGTGCCAGTAAGAAATCAAGTGTCATGAACACTGAAGCTTTCTTT. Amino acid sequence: CASKKSSVMNTEAFF.